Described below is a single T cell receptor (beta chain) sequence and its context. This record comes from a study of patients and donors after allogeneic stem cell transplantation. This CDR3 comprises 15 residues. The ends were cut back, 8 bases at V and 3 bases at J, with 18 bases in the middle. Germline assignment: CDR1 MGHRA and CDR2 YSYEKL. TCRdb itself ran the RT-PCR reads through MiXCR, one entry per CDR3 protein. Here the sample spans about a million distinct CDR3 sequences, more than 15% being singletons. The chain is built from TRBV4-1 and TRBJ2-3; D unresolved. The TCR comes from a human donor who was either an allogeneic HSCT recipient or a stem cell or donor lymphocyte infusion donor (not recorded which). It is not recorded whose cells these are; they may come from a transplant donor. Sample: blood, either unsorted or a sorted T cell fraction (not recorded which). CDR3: CASSPQEDRTDTQYF. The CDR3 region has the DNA TGCGCCAGCTCACCTCAAGAGGATCGGACAGATACGCAGTATTTT.